Below are 27 T cell receptor beta chains sequenced from a single sample in a study of blood T cell repertoires in COVID-19. Measured with immunoSEQ multiplex PCR; TCRdb has only the in-frame clones, and not every one. This table holds tens of thousands of clones, roughly four fifths found once. Material for sequencing was peripheral blood. These receptors came from a woman aged 80 or over with acute or convalescent COVID-19.

The J gene is TRBJ2-7, the V gene TRBV7-8; TRBD1 aligns across 7 bases. Germline-derived CDR1 and CDR2 are SGHVS and FQNEAQ. Trimming at V came to 5 bases and at J to 2 bases, leaving 9 bases not matched to a gene. CDR3 length: 15 residues. CDR3: CASSRQTGPTYEQYF. CDR3 coding DNA: TGTGCCAGCAGCCGACAGACAGGGCCGACCTACGAGCAGTACTTC.

CDR3 DNA: TGTGCCTGGAAAGGGGGCCGCGCAACTAATGAAAAACTGTTTTTT. Its translation is CAWKGGRATNEKLFF. This sequence joins TRBV30 and TRBJ1-4, with 7 bases lining up with TRBD1. Germline CDR1 is GTSNPN and CDR2 is SVGIG (reference sequence). V shed 4 bases, J shed 0 bases, and the junction held 5 bases outside the gene matches. The CDR3 has 15 residues.

J is TRBJ2-7 and V is TRBV28; no firm D call. V gave up 6 bases and J gave up 3 bases, with 18 bases separating them. CDR1 MDHEN and CDR2 SYDVKM come from the germline V gene. CDR3 length equals 15 residues. CDR3 region: CASSYVGTESYEQYF. The CDR3 region has the DNA TGTGCCAGCAGCTATGTGGGTACGGAGAGCTACGAGCAGTACTTC. The full variable domain, completed using reference TRBV28 and TRBJ2-7, is DVKVTQSSRYLVKRTGEKVFLECVQDMDHENMFWYRQDPGLGLRLIYFSYDVKMKEKGDIPEGYSVSREKKERFSLILESASTNQTSMYLCASSYVGTESYEQYFGPGTRLTVT.

This rearrangement joins TRBV29-1 to TRBJ1-1, with 10 bases that match TRBD1. The ends lost 6 bases at V and 0 bases at J; junction bases unmatched: 4. From germline, CDR1 is SQVTM and CDR2 ANQGSEA. This CDR3 has 14 amino acids. The DNA for the CDR3 is TGCAGCGTCGCCGGGACAGGGGTGAACACTGAAGCTTTCTTT. Translating it yields CSVAGTGVNTEAFF.

This clone appeared a single time. This rearrangement joins TRBV7-2 to TRBJ1-1, with D perhaps TRBD1 (6 bases). CDR1 and CDR2 (germline): SGHTA, FQGNSA. The CDR3 runs to 13 residues. V dropped 5 bases and J dropped 3 bases, with 10 bases sitting between them. CDR3 protein: CASSMDRDTEAFF. CDR3 bases: TGTGCCAGCAGCATGGACAGAGACACTGAAGCTTTCTTT.

The V gene is TRBV24-1, the J gene TRBJ2-1, with D hard to call. CDR3 length equals 16 residues. Germline CDR1 is KGHDR and CDR2 is SFDVKD. V was pared by 6 bases and J by 1 base, with 15 bases between. CDR3 sequence reads: CATSRNTEASYNEQFF. The CDR3 DNA follows: TGTGCCACCAGTCGTAACACAGAAGCTTCCTACAATGAGCAGTTCTTC.

Worth noting for this clone: The junction departs from germline at one end; a sequencing error may be responsible. The chain combines TRBV4-1 with TRBJ2-4; 9 nucleotides line up with TRBD2. The CDR3 runs to 15 residues. Germline CDR1 reads MGHRA; CDR2 reads YSYEKL. The CDR3 loop is CASSQAGLAENIQYF. CDR3 bases: TGCGCCAGCAGCCAAGCGGGACTAGCCGAAAACATTCAGTACTTC.

CDR3: CASSSGQGVFGEAFF. CDR3 DNA sequence: TGTGCCAGCAGTTCGGGACAGGGGGTTTTTGGTGAAGCTTTCTTT. V and J are TRBV28 and TRBJ1-1, with 11 bases aligning to TRBD1. The CDR3 has 15 residues. Trimming took 4 bases from V and 7 from J; bases not matched to a gene: 8. Germline V CDR1 and CDR2: MDHEN, SYDVKM.

The chain is built from TRBV19 and TRBJ1-5; D ambiguous. Trimming removed 3 bases at V and 3 bases at J, with 12 bases between. Looked up from germline, CDR1 is LNHDA and CDR2 is SQIVND (reference sequence). CDR3 length: 15 residues. The CDR3 spells CASSISGNPNQPQHF. CDR3 DNA sequence: TGTGCCAGTAGTATCAGCGGAAATCCCAATCAGCCCCAGCATTTT.

The J gene is TRBJ2-5, the V gene TRBV7-2; possible D gene TRBD1, 6 bases. Trimming took 1 base from V and 7 from J, leaving 7 bases between them. The CDR3 loop spans 12 amino acids. CDR1 is SGHTA, CDR2 FQGNSA, per germline. The CDR3 nucleotides read TGTGCCAGCAGCTTAGGACAGGCGACCCAGTACTTC. The encoded protein is CASSLGQATQYF.

V is TRBV7-9 and J is TRBJ2-7; 9 nucleotides match TRBD2. Germline assignment: CDR1 SEHNR and CDR2 FQNEAQ (reference sequence). J gave up 3 bases and V 5 bases, and 8 bases lay outside the gene matches. The CDR3 totals 15 residues. CDR3 region: CASSPRSGGFYEQYF. The CDR3 DNA reads as TGTGCCAGCAGCCCCAGGAGCGGGGGGTTCTACGAGCAGTACTTC.

V usage is TRBV24-1 and J usage is TRBJ2-7; the match to TRBD1 covers 7 bases. This CDR3 is built from 13 residues. V was clipped by 4 bases and J by 7 bases; unmatched bases: 6. Germline lookup yields CDR1 KGHDR and CDR2 SFDVKD. The CDR3 sequence is CATSETGVGEQYF. CDR3 bases: TGTGCCACCAGTGAAACAGGGGTGGGGGAGCAGTACTTC.

This rearrangement joins TRBV12-5 to TRBJ2-5; 8 bases match TRBD1. This CDR3 has 15 amino acids. Germline CDR1 reads LGHNT; CDR2 reads FRNRAP. Losses at the gene ends were 1 base for V and 5 bases for J; bases not matched to a gene: 6. CDR3 in amino acids: CASGLGQGLRETQYF. The CDR3 nucleotides read TGTGCTAGTGGTTTGGGACAGGGGCTTAGGGAGACCCAGTACTTC.

V usage is TRBV20-1 and J usage is TRBJ2-5; D perhaps matches TRBD2 (7 bases). The length of the CDR3 is 14 residues. From germline, CDR1 is DFQATT and CDR2 SNEGSKA (reference sequence). Trimming shortened V by 3 bases and J by 2 bases, and 13 bases separated the two germline ends. Written as DNA, the CDR3 is TGCAGTGCTAGTGGGGGAGGGGGACAAGAGACCCAGTACTTC. Amino acid sequence: CSASGGGGQETQYF.

The chain links TRBV11-2 to TRBJ2-7, with a possible D match to TRBD2 (7 bases). Trimming took off 0 bases at V and 0 bases at J, with 18 bases between the two ends. The CDR3 has 18 amino acids. Germline lookup yields CDR1 SGHAT and CDR2 FQNNGV. CDR3 DNA: TGTGCCAGCAGCTTAGAGGCGGCGGGGGCCTCGAGCTCCTACGAGCAGTACTTC. Its translation is CASSLEAAGASSSYEQYF. The full variable domain, completed using reference TRBV11-2 and TRBJ2-7, is EAGVAQSPRYKIIEKRQSVAFWCNPISGHATLYWYQQILGQGPKLLIQFQNNGVVDDSQLPKDRFSAERLKGVDSTLKIQPAKLEDSAVYLCASSLEAAGASSSYEQYFGPGTRLTVT.

The chain recombines TRBV5-1 with TRBJ2-7; TRBD1 might be the D (6 bases). Germline V gives CDR1 SGHRS, CDR2 YFSETQ. This CDR3 has 14 amino acids. With 7 bases removed from V and 2 bases from J, the gap between germline ends came to 16 bases. CDR3 loop: CASHGGRETYEQYF. The CDR3, as DNA: TGCGCCAGCCATGGGGGCAGGGAAACCTACGAGCAGTACTTC.

The table lists this clone with a few counts. The chain employs TRBV5-1 and TRBJ2-5; D is unclear. The CDR3 extends over 14 amino acids. The V and J ends lost 4 bases and 4 bases respectively, with 14 bases between them. The germline V gene encodes CDR1 SGHRS and CDR2 YFSETQ. The CDR3 protein is CASSQRSFPETQYF. In DNA, the CDR3 is TGCGCCAGCAGCCAGCGTTCGTTCCCAGAGACCCAGTACTTC.

The chain is built from TRBV10-3 and TRBJ2-1, with TRBD2 matching over 11 bases. With V trimmed by 6 bases and J by 12 bases, 7 bases remained unmatched. Germline V gives CDR1 ENHRY, CDR2 SYGVKD. The CDR3 is 13 residues long. The chain's CDR3 is CAIRATSGTSQFF. The CDR3 nucleotides are TGTGCCATCAGGGCGACTAGCGGGACGTCGCAGTTCTTC.

The gene calls are TRBV3-1 (or the pseudogene TRBV3-2) and TRBJ2-7; D might be TRBD1 (5 bases). The V gene lost 4 bases and the J gene lost 4 bases, with 14 bases spanning the gap. Per germline, CDR1 LGHDT and CDR2 YNNKEL (reference sequence). The CDR3 extends over 14 amino acids. CDR3 sequence reads: CASSLSTVVYEQYF. The DNA for the CDR3 is TGTGCCAGCAGCCTGTCGACAGTCGTATACGAGCAGTACTTC.

The rearrangement links TRBV6-5 to TRBJ1-5; tentatively, D is TRBD1 (5 bases). V shed 7 bases and J shed 2 bases, with 12 bases lying between them. The germline V gene encodes CDR1 MNHEY and CDR2 SVGAGI. The CDR3 is 14 residues long. Here the CDR3 reads CASTADTRNQPQHF. Here the CDR3 DNA reads TGTGCCAGCACCGCGGACACGCGCAATCAGCCCCAGCATTTT.

The chain uses TRBV20-1 and TRBJ1-6; 8 nucleotides line up with TRBD1. J was trimmed by 7 bases and V by 3 bases; bases with no gene match: 8. Germline V gene sequence: CDR1 DFQATT, CDR2 SNEGSKA (reference sequence). The CDR3 is made up of 15 amino acids. The CDR3 bases are TGCAGTGCTAGTCACGCCCGGGACAGGAATTCACCCCTCCACTTT. Protein: CSASHARDRNSPLHF.

The chain is built from TRBV6-5 and TRBJ2-7, with TRBD2 matching over 8 bases. The CDR3 runs 15 residues. Looked up from germline, CDR1 is MNHEY and CDR2 is SVGAGI. With V trimmed by 3 bases and J by 1 base, 5 bases remained unmatched. CDR3 coding DNA: TGTGCCAGCAGTTATATGGGGACTAGTTCCTACGAGCAGTACTTC. It is translated as CASSYMGTSSYEQYF.

The gene calls are TRBV7-3 and TRBJ2-7; 9 bases fit TRBD2. CDR1 is SGHTA, CDR2 FQGTGA, per germline. CDR3 length equals 14 residues. V gave up 5 bases and J gave up 4 bases; unmatched junction bases: 6. The CDR3 is CASSRAGGGYEQYF. CDR3 sequence (DNA): TGTGCCAGCAGCCGTGCGGGAGGGGGATACGAGCAGTACTTC.

This clone was detected many times. The sample carries other DNA sequences with the same CDR3. The chain has TRBV5-5 and TRBJ1-4, with D hard to call. This CDR3 spans 14 amino acids. Trimming took off 0 bases at V and 6 bases at J, with 9 bases between the two ends. Germline CDR1 and CDR2: SGHKS and YYEKEE (reference sequence). CDR3 loop: CASSLGLEDEKLFF. The CDR3 DNA reads as TGTGCCAGCAGCTTGGGGCTCGAGGATGAAAAACTGTTTTTT.

This clone was recorded a few times. The chain has TRBV3-1 (or the pseudogene TRBV3-2) and TRBJ2-5, with 7 bases aligning to TRBD1. Germline V lookup: CDR1 LGHDT, CDR2 YNNKEL (reference sequence). This CDR3 comprises 19 residues. V was pared by 1 base and J by 3 bases, with 17 bases of the junction left unmatched. CDR3 loop: CASSQASTIHRGPKETQYF. As DNA, the CDR3 is TGTGCCAGCAGCCAAGCTTCGACGATTCACAGGGGACCTAAAGAGACCCAGTACTTC.

This clone was found once. The chain employs TRBV7-3 and TRBJ2-3; 7 bases align to TRBD2. J lost 0 bases, V lost 2 bases, and 5 bases had no gene match. The CDR3 contains 16 residues. Germline CDR1 and CDR2: SGHTA and FQGTGA. In DNA form, the CDR3 reads TGTGCCAGCAGCTTATTGTCGGGAGGTAGCACAGATACGCAGTATTTT. Its translation: CASSLLSGGSTDTQYF.

This clone was counted between two and nine times. The chain employs TRBV7-2 and TRBJ2-7; TRBD2 agrees at 10 bases. The CDR3 spans 14 residues. The trim removed 5 bases at V and 2 bases at J, leaving 3 bases unmatched. The germline V gene has CDR1 SGHTA and CDR2 FQGNSA. The CDR3 sequence: CASSRTSGAYEQYF. CDR3 DNA: TGTGCCAGCAGCCGGACTAGCGGAGCCTACGAGCAGTACTTC.